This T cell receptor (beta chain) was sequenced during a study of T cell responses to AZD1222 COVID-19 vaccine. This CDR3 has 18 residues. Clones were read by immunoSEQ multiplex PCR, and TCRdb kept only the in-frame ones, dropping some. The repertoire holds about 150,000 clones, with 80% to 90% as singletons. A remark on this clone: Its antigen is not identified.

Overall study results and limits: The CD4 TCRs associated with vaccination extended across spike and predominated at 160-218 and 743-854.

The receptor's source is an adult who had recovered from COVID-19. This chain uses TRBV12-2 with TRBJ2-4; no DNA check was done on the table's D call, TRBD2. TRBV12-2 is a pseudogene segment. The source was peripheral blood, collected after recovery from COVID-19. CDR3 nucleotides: TGTGCAAGTTCCGGAGCGCATCTCATTTTTCTAGCCAAAAACATTCAGTACTTC. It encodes CASSGAHLIFLAKNIQYF.